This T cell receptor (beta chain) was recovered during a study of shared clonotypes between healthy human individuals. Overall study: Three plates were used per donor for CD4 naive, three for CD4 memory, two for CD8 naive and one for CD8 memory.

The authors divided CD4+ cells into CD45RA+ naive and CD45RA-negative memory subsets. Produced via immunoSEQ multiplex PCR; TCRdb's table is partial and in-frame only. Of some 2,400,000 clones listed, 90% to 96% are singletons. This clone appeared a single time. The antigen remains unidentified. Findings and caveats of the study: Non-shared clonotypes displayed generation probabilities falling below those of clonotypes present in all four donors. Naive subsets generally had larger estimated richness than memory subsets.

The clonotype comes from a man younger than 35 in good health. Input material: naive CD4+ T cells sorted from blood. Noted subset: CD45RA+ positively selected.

The chain's CDR3 is CASSEAGVDYGYTF. CDR3 in DNA: TGTGCCAGCAGCGAGGCAGGGGTTGACTATGGCTACACCTTC. The V and J genes are TRBV5-4 and TRBJ1-2, with a weak D call TRBD1 (6 bases). This CDR3 comprises 14 residues. Per germline, CDR1 SGHNT and CDR2 YYREEE (reference sequence). The V end lost 4 bases, the J end lost 3 bases, and 13 bases lay between the germline ends.